The 5 T cell receptor beta chains reported below all come from one sample, sequenced in a study of T cell changes during pregnancy in multiple sclerosis. The method was immunoSEQ multiplex PCR; TCRdb's version includes in-frame clones alone and lacks a portion of them. Of 45,000 to 55,000 clones listed, roughly nine tenths are singletons. This sample comprised peripheral blood, obtained in the first trimester of pregnancy. Every receptor here comes from a female donor in good health, enrolled as a control in a pregnancy study.

About this clone: The DNA is left out, because the CDR3 cannot be placed on it with certainty; the CDR3 is given as TCRdb lists it. The chain uses TRBV18 and TRBJ1-2; the D call of TRBD1 is as the table states it, not checked on the DNA. Germline V gives CDR1 KGHSH, CDR2 LQKENI. The CDR3 is 14 amino acids long, termini counted. CDR3: CASSLVGQGASETF.

This clone was detected a few times. This rearrangement joins TRBV10-2 to TRBJ1-1, with TRBD1 matching 9 bases. The V and J ends lost 6 bases and 4 bases, in that order; junction bases with no gene match: 3. The germline V gene has CDR1 WSHSY and CDR2 SAAADI. The CDR3 extends over 13 amino acids. The CDR3 bases are TGCGCCAGCAGAACGACAGGGGGCACTGAAGCTTTCTTT. Its protein product is CASRTTGGTEAFF.

In regard to this clone: Different DNA sequences within this sample yield the same CDR3. The chain couples TRBV4-2 to TRBJ1-3; D is unresolved. CDR1 and CDR2 from the germline V gene are LGHNA and YNFKEQ. The CDR3 extends over 17 amino acids. V shed 1 base and J shed 0 bases, with 13 bases lying between them. This chain's CDR3 is CASSQVRLDISGNTIYF. For the CDR3, the DNA is TGTGCCAGCAGCCAAGTTCGATTAGACATCTCTGGAAACACCATATATTTT.

The chain employs TRBV7-9 and TRBJ1-2, with 9 bases matching TRBD1. This CDR3 spans 14 amino acids. The junction had 8 bases not matched to a gene; V was cut back by 4 bases and J by 8 bases. Germline V gives CDR1 SEHNR, CDR2 FQNEAQ (reference sequence). The DNA of the CDR3 is TGTGCCAGCAGCTCCGCCGGGACAGGGTCCGGCTACACCTTC. It yields the protein CASSSAGTGSGYTF.

The chain couples TRBV28 to TRBJ1-5; D gene unclear. CDR3 length: 13 residues. Germline CDR1 MDHEN, CDR2 SYDVKM. Deletions cut 3 bases from V and 1 base from J, with 4 bases between. The CDR3 loop is CASSFPSNQPQHF. The CDR3 region has the DNA TGTGCCAGCAGTTTCCCGAGCAATCAGCCCCAGCATTTT.